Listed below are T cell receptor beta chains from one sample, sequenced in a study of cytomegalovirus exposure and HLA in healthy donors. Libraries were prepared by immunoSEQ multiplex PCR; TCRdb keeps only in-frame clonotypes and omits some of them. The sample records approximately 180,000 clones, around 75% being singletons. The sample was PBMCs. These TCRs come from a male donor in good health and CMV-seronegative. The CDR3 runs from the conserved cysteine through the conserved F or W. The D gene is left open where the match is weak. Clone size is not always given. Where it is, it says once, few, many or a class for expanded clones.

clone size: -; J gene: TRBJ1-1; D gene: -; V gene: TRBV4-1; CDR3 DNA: TGCGCCAGCAGCCATCCATGGAGCACCGACACTGAAGCTTTCTTT; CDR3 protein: CASSHPWSTDTEAFF
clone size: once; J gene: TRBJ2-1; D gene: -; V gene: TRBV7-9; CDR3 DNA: TGTGCCAGCAGCCCCCCTCTCGATGAGCAGTTCTTC; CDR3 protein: CASSPPLDEQFF
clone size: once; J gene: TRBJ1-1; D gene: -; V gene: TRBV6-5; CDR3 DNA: TGTGCCAGCAGTGGAGGGACCTCGAACACTGAAGCTTTCTTT; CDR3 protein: CASSGGTSNTEAFF
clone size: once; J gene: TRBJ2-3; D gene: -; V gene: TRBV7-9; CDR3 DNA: TGTGCCAGCAGCTCCCCCCTGGGACTTCTAGGAGATACGCAGTATTTT; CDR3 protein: CASSSPLGLLGDTQYF
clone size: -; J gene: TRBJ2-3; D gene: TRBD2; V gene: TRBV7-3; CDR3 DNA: TGTGCCAGCAGCTCCCGGGGGGGGAGCACAGATACGCAGTATTTT; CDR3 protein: CASSSRGGSTDTQYF
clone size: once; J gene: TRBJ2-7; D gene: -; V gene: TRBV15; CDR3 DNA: TGTGCCACCAGCAGAGATTCTAGCGCCGCCTACGAGCAGTACTTC; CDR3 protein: CATSRDSSAAYEQYF
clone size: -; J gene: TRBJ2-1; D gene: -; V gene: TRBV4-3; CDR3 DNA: TGCGCCAGCAGCCAGGTTCGCGGGGCGGGGAATGAGCAGTTCTTC; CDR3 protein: CASSQVRGAGNEQFF
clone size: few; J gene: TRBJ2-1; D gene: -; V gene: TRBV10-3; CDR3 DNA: TGTGCCATCAGTATACCCGAGGACGGGAGAAGGAATGAGCAGTTCTTC; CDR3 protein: CAISIPEDGRRNEQFF
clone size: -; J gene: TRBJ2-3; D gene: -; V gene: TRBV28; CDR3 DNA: TGTGCCAGCAGTTTATTGCGGAATACGCAGTATTTT; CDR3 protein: CASSLLRNTQYF
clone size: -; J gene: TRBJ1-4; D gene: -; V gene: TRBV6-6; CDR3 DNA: TGTGCCAGCAGGCGGGATGCTAATGAAAAACTGTTTTTT; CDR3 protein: CASRRDANEKLFF
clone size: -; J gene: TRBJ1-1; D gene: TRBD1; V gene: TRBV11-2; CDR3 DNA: TGTGCCAGCAGCCGACAGGGGCCCTTGCAAGGGGGCCGTCGTGAAGCTTTCTTT; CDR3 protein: CASSRQGPLQGGRREAFF
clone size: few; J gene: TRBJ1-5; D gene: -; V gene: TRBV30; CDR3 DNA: TGTGCCTGGGCCAGGGGTCCTCAGCCCCAGCATTTT; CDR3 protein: CAWARGPQPQHF
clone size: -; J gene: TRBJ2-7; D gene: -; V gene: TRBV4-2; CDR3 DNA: TGTGCCAGCAGCCAAAACGCAGGGGCCTACGAGCAGTACTTC; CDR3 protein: CASSQNAGAYEQYF
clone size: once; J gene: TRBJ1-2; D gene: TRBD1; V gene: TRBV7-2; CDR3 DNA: TGTGCCAGCAGCCCGGGACAGTCTAACTATGGCTACACCTTC; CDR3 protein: CASSPGQSNYGYTF
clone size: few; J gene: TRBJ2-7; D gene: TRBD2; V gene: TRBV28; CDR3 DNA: TGTGCCAGCAAAAATAGCGGGAGCTCCTACGAGCAGTACTTC; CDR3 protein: CASKNSGSSYEQYF
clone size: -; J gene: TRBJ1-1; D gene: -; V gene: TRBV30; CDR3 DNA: TGTGCCTGGAGGTCGCACAGGACGGAAGCTTTCTTT; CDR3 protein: CAWRSHRTEAFF
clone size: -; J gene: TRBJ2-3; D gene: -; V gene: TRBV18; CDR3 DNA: TGTGCCAGCTCACCAGAAGTGTTACAGGGTAGAGATACGCAGTATTTT; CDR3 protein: CASSPEVLQGRDTQYF
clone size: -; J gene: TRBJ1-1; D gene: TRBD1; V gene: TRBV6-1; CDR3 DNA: TGTGCCAGCCCCGGGACAGGGCTATCTGAAGCTTTCTTT; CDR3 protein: CASPGTGLSEAFF
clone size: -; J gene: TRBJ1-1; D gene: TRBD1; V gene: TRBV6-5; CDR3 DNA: TGTGCCAGCAGGTCAGCCCGGGACAGCATATATGAAGCTTTCTTT; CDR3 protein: CASRSARDSIYEAFF
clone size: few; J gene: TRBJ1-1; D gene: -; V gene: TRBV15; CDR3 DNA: TGTGCCACCAGCAGTAGCGTTGAAGCTTTCTTT; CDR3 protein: CATSSSVEAFF
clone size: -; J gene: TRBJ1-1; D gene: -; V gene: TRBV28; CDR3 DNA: TGTGCCAGCAGTCCAGGGGAGTTGCGCACTGAAGCTTTCTTT; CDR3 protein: CASSPGELRTEAFF
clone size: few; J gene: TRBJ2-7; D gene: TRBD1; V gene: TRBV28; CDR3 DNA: TGTGCCAGCAGTTTTTTCGGGACAGGGAACTCCTACGAGCAGTACTTC; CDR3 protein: CASSFFGTGNSYEQYF
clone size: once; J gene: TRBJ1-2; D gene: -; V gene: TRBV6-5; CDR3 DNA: TGTGCCAGCAGTTACGGGCAGTCCTATGGCTACACCTTC; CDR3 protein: CASSYGQSYGYTF
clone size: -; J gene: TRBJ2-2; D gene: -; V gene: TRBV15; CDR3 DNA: TGTGCCACCTCCAACAGGGCGGCGAACACCGGGGAGCTGTTTTTT; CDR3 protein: CATSNRAANTGELFF
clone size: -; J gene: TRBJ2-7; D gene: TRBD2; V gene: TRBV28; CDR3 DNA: TGTGCCAGCAGTTCCTTAGCGGGAGGGGCCTACGAGCAGTACTTC; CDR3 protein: CASSSLAGGAYEQYF
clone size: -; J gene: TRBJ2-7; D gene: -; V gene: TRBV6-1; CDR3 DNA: TGTGCCAGCAGCTTCGGTCCCTCCTACGAGCAGTACTTC; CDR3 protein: CASSFGPSYEQYF
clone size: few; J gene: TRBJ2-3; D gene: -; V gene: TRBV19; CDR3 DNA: TGTGCCAGTAGTATAGCACGGACTTCATCGTCCGCAATCACAGATACGCAGTATTTT; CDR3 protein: CASSIARTSSSAITDTQYF
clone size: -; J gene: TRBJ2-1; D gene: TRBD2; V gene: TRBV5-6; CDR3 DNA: TGTGCCAGCAGGCCCCTAGCGGGGGTGTACAATGAGCAGTTCTTC; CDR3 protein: CASRPLAGVYNEQFF
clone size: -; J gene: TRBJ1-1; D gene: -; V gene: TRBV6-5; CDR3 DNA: TGTGCCAGCCGTGTCGGGAACACTGAAGCTTTCTTT; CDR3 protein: CASRVGNTEAFF
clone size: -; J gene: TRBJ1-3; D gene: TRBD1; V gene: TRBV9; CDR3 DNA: TGTGCCAGCAGCGTAACCGGGGACAGCGTCTCTGGAAACACCATATATTTT; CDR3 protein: CASSVTGDSVSGNTIYF
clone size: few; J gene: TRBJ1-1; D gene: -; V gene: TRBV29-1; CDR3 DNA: TGCAGCGCCCGCGGGCAGGCGAACACTGAAGCTTTCTTT; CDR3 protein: CSARGQANTEAFF
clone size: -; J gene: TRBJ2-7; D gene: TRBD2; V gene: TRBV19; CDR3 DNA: TGTGCCAGTAGAAGGCGGGAGGGGACCTACGAGCAGTACTTC; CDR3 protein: CASRRREGTYEQYF
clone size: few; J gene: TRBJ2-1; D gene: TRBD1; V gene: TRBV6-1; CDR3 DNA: TGTGCCAGCAGCGGGACAGACTCCCTTTACAATGAGCAGTTCTTC; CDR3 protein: CASSGTDSLYNEQFF
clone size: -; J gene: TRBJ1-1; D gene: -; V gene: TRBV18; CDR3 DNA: TGTGCCAGCTCACCACCCACATCGAACACTGAAGCTTTCTTT; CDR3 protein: CASSPPTSNTEAFF
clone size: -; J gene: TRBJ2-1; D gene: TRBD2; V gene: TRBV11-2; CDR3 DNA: TGTGCCAGCAGCTTAGCGGGACTAGCGGGAGGGGGTTCTTACAATGAGCAGTTCTTC; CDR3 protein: CASSLAGLAGGGSYNEQFF
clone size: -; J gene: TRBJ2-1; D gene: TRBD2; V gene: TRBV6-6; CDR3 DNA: TGTGCCAGCAGTGGGATAGCGGGAGAAAGAGGCAATGAGCAGTTCTTC; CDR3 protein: CASSGIAGERGNEQFF
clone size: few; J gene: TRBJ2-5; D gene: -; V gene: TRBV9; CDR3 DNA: TGTGCCAGCAGCGCAGATGAGACCCAGTACTTC; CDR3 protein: CASSADETQYF
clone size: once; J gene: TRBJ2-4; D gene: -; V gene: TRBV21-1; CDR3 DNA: TGTGCCAGCAGCAGGGGACAGGGGAGGGACATTCAGTACTTC; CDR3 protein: CASSRGQGRDIQYF
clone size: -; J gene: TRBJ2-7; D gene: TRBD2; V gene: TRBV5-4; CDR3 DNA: TGTGCCAGCAATCCAGGGGGACTAGCGGGGGGCTTATCCTACGAGCAGTACTTC; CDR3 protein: CASNPGGLAGGLSYEQYF
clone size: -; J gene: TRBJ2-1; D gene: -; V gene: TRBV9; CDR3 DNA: TGTGCCAGCAGCGCGAGACTCGCCTATTACAATGAGCAGTTCTTC; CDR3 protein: CASSARLAYYNEQFF
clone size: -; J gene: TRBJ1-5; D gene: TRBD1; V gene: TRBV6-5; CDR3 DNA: TGTGCCAGCAGCCCGGGACAGGGATTCCAGCCCCAGCATTTT; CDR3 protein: CASSPGQGFQPQHF
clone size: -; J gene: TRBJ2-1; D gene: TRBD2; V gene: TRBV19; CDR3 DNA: TGTGCCAGTAATGGAGCGGGGGGGCTCTACAATGAGCAGTTCTTC; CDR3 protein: CASNGAGGLYNEQFF
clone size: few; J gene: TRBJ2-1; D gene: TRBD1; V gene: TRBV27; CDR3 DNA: TGTGCCAGCAGACCGGGACAGGCCGTGAATGAGCAGTTCTTC; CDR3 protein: CASRPGQAVNEQFF
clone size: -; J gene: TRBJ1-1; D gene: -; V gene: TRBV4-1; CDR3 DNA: TGCGCCAGCAGCCAAGTTTTCACTCAGAGGGGGGGGACTGAAGCTTTCTTT; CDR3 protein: CASSQVFTQRGGTEAFF
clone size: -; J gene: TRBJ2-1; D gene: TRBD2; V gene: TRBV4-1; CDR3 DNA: TGCGCCAGCAGCCAGTCGGCGGGAGAGGACGGCGGTGAGCAGTTCTTC; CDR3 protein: CASSQSAGEDGGEQFF
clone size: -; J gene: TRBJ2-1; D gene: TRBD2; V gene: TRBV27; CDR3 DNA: TGTGCCAGCAGTAAATTTCTAGCGGGAGGGCCCGTCAATGAGCAGTTCTTC; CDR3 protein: CASSKFLAGGPVNEQFF
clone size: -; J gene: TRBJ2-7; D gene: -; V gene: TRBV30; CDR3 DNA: TGTGCCTGGAGTGTACGAACAGAGCAGTACTTC; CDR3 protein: CAWSVRTEQYF